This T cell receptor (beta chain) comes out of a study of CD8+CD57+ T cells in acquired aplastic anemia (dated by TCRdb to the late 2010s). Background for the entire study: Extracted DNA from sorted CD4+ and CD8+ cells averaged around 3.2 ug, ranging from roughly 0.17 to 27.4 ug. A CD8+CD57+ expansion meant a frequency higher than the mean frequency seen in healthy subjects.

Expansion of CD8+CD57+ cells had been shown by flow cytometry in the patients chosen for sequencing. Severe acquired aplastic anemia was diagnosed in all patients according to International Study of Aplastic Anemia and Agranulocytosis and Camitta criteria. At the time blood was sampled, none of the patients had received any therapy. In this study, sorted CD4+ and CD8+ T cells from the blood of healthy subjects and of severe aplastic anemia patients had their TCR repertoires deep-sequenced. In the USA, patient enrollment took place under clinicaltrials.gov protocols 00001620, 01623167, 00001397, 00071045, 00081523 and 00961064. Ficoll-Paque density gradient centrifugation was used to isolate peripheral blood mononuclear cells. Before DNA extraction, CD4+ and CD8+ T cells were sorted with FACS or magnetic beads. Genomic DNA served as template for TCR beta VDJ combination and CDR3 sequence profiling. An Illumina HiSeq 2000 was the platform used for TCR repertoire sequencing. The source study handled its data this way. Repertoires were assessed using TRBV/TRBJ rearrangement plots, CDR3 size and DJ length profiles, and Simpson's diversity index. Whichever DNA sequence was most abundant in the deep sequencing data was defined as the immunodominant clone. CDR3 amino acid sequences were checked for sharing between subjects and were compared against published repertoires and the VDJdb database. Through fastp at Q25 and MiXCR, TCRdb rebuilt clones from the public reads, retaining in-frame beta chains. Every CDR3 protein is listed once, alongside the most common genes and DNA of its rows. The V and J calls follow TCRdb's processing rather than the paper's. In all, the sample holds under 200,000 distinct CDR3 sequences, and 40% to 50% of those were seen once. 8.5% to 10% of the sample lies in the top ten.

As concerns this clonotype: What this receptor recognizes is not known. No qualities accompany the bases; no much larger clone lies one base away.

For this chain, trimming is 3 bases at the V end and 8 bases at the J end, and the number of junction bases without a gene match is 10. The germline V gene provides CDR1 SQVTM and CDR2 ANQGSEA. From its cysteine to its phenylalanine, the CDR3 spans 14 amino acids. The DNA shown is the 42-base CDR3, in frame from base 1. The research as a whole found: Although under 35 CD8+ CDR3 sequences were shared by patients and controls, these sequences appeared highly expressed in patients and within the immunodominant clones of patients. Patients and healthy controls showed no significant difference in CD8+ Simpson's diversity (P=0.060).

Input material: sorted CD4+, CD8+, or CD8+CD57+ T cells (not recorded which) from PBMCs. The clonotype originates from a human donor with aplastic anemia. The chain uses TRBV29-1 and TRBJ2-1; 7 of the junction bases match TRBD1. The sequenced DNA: TGCAGCGTTGATGTGACAGGGTCCCGCTATGAGCAGTTCTTC. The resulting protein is CSVDVTGSRYEQFF.